Listed below are T cell receptor beta chains from one sample, sequenced in a study of T cell responses to AZD1222 COVID-19 vaccine. Data came from immunoSEQ multiplex PCR; TCRdb stores just in-frame clones and leaves some out. The sample has about 150,000 clones, approximately 94% seen once; the top ten hold over 0.95%. The sample in question was peripheral blood, obtained on day 0 of AZD1222 vaccination. These receptors were collected from an adult in good health. Both conserved end residues are trimmed from each CDR3. Clone size is given for some rows only: seen once, a few or many times, or a class if the clone is expanded.

CDR3aa,v_gene,abundance,j_gene
ASSRTRGASYEKLF,TRBV11-2,.,TRBJ1-4
ASSPPSRPTSSHEQF,TRBV18,.,TRBJ2-1
ASSVGPGPQETQY,TRBV9,.,TRBJ2-5
ASRTGGGPEAF,TRBV2,.,TRBJ1-1
ASSPHGAGLAYNEQF,TRBV5-4,.,TRBJ2-1
ASEGAWRVNEKLF,TRBV2,.,TRBJ1-4
ASSYSEGTVNTEAF,TRBV6-6,.,TRBJ1-1
ASSLSGSPNNEQF,TRBV16,.,TRBJ2-1
ASSGGLAGVRREQF,TRBV5-6,.,TRBJ2-1
ASSLTSLLGGYT,TRBV6-5,.,TRBJ1-2
ASSPDRGAF,TRBV18,few,TRBJ1-1